The clone carrying this T cell receptor beta chain occurred many times. Researchers amplified the TCR beta CDR3 regions from RNA transcripts. The HTBI primer set was used in a first-round RT-PCR of the TCR CDR3. TCRdb passed the multiplex PCR reads through MiXCR, listing each CDR3 protein once. This table has 450,000 to 650,000 distinct CDR3 sequences, more than 13% appearing once. This CDR3 has 14 amino acids. The germline V gene has CDR1 SQVTM and CDR2 ANQGSEA. After removal of 7 bases from V and 2 bases from J, the junction contained 8 bases not matched to a gene. This sample was taken from a study of T cells in Graves' hyperthyroidism and ophthalmopathy.

The rearrangement links TRBV29-1 to TRBJ2-1, with 7 bases that match TRBD1. This receptor was taken from a woman aged 18 to 35 with Graves' ophthalmopathy. Sample: blood. Here the CDR3 DNA reads TGCAGCGCCACCAGGGACAGCCCCTACAATGAGCAGTTCTTC. It codes for CSATRDSPYNEQFF.